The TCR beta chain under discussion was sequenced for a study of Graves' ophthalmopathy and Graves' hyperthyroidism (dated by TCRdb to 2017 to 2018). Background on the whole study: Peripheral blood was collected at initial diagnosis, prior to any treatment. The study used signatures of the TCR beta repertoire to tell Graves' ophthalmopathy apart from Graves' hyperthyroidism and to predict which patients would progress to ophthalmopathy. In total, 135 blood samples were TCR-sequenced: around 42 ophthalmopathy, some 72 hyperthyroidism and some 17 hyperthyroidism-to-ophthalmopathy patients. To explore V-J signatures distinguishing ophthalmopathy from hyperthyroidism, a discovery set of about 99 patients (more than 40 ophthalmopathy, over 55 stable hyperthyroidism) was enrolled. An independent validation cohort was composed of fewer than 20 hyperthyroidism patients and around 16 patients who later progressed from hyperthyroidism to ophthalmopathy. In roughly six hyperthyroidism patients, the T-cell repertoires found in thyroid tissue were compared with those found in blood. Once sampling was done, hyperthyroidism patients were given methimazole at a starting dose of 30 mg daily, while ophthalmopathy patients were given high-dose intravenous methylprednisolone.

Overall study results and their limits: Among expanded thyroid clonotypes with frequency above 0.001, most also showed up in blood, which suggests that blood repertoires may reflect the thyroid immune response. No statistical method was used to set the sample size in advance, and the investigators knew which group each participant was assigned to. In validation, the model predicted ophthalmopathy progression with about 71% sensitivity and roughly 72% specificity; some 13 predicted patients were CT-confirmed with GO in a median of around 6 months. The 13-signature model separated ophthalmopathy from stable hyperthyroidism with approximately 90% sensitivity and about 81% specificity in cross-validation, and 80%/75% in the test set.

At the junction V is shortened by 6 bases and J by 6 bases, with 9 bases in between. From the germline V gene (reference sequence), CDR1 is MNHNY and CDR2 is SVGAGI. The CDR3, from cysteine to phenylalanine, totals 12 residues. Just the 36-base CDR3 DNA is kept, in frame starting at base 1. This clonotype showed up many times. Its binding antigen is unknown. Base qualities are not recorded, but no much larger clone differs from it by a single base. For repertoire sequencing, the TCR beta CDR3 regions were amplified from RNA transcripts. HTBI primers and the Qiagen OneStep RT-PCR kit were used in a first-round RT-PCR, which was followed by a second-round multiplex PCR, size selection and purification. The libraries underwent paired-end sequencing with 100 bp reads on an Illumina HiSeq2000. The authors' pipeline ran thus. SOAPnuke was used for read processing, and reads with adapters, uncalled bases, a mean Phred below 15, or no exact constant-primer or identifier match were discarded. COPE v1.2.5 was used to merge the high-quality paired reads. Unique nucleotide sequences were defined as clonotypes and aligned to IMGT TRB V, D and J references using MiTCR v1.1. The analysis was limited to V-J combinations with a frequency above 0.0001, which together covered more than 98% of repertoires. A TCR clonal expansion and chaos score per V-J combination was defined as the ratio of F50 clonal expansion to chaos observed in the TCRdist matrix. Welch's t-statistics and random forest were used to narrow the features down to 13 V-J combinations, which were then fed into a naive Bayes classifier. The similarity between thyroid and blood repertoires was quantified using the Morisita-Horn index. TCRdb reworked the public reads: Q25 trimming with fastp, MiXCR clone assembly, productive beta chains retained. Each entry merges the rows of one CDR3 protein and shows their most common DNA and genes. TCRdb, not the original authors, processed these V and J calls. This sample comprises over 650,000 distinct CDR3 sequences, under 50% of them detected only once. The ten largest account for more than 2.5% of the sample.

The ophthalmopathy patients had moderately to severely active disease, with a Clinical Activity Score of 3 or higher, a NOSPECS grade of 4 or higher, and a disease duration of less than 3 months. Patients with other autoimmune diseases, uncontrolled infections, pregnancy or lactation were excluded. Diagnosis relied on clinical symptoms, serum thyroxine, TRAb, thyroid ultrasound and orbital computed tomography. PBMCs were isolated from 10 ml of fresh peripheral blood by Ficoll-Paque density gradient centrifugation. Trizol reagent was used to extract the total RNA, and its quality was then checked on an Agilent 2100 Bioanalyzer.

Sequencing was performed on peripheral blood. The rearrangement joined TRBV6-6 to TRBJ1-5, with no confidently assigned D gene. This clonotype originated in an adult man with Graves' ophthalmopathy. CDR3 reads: CASSPLRQPQHF. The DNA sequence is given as TGTGCCAGCAGCCCGCTCCGTCAGCCCCAGCATTTT.